This T cell receptor (beta chain) comes out of a study of blood T cell repertoires in COVID-19. Study-level background: There were acute and convalescent COVID-19 samples, and they came from the United States, Italy and Spain. T cells, B-cell-depleted T cells, or PBMCs provided the cDNA or gDNA that served as material.

Unmatched junction bases numbered 13, after V lost 8 bases and J lost 9 bases. The CDR3 extends over 13 amino acids. Germline CDR1 is SNHLY and CDR2 is FYNNEI. Authors' processing steps: How many nucleated cells were present was estimated from reference gene primer amplification. The assay was immunoSEQ multiplex PCR, and TCRdb's table has in-frame clones only and misses some. From that table come the V and J calls and clone size; the DNA was used to work out D and trimming. Of about 200,000 clones listed, 80% to 85% are singletons. This clone has only a few counts. The chain employs TRBV2 and TRBJ2-7; 7 bases agree with TRBD2. The clonotype originates from a man aged 40-49 years with acute or convalescent COVID-19. Sample: peripheral blood. The DNA for the CDR3 is TGTGCCAGCCGGGGGGTTGCGGGGGAAAGGCAGTACTTC. Translating gives CASRGVAGERQYF. Full variable domain (rest looked up from reference TRBV2 and TRBJ2-7): EPEVTQTPSHQVTQMGQEVILRCVPISNHLYFYWYRQILGQKVEFLVSFYNNEISEKSEIFDDQFSVERPDGSNFTLKIRSTKLEDSAMYFCASRGVAGERQYFGPGTRLTVT.